Following are 13 T cell receptor beta chains from one sample sequenced in a study of blood T cell repertoires in COVID-19. Assay used: immunoSEQ multiplex PCR; TCRdb lists only in-frame clones, some missing. The table lists about 200,000 clones, 75% to 85% of them singletons. Sequenced sample: PBMCs or T cells enriched from blood (not recorded which). These receptors were obtained from a woman aged 40 to 50 with acute COVID-19.

This chain joins TRBV20-1 and TRBJ2-7; D gene unclear. V lost 3 bases and J 5 bases, leaving 8 bases between the germline ends. CDR1 and CDR2 (germline): DFQATT, SNEGSKA (reference sequence). The length of the CDR3 is 11 residues. The CDR3 spells CSASRGNEQYF. The CDR3 nucleotides are TGCAGTGCTAGCCGCGGAAACGAGCAGTACTTC.

The genes are TRBV6-2 or TRBV6-3 and TRBJ2-7; 7 bases line up with TRBD2. Germline CDR1 MNHEY, CDR2 SVGEGT. The CDR3 covers 13 residues. V trimming: 6 bases; J trimming: 6 bases; junction bases outside the gene matches: 8. The CDR3: CASSPFPGGEQYF. For the CDR3, the DNA is TGTGCCAGCAGCCCCTTCCCGGGGGGCGAGCAGTACTTC.

The V call is TRBV6-5, the J call TRBJ1-1; 8 bases are a match to TRBD1. CDR1 is MNHEY and CDR2 is SVGAGI in the germline V gene. With V trimmed by 6 bases and J by 4 bases, 4 bases remained unmatched. This CDR3 contains 13 residues. CDR3 in DNA: TGTGCCAGCAGGGTAGACAGGGGCACTGAAGCTTTCTTT. It specifies CASRVDRGTEAFF.

The chain combines TRBV19 with TRBJ1-5; 7 positions agree with TRBD1. The CDR3 is made up of 16 amino acids. V lost 2 bases to trimming and J lost 6 bases; unmatched junction nucleotides: 10. Germline CDR1 LNHDA, CDR2 SQIVND (reference sequence). The CDR3 sequence is CASSIFAGGLGQPQHF. The CDR3 DNA follows: TGTGCCAGTAGTATATTTGCAGGGGGATTAGGTCAGCCCCAGCATTTT.

The V gene is TRBV14, the J gene TRBJ1-2; 8 positions match TRBD1. This CDR3 contains 14 residues. The germline gives CDR1 SGHDN, CDR2 FVKESK. J lost 6 bases, V lost 1 base, and 4 bases had no gene match. Here the CDR3 DNA reads TGTGCCAGCAGCCAAGGTCGACAGGGGCATGGCTACACCTTC. This codes for CASSQGRQGHGYTF.

The rearrangement links TRBV29-1 to TRBJ1-5, with 9 bases that match TRBD1. CDR1 is SQVTM, CDR2 ANQGSEA, per germline. J lost 3 bases, V lost 6 bases, and 6 bases had no gene match. This CDR3 is built from 14 residues. CDR3 sequence (DNA): TGCAGCGTACGACAGGGGGGAACCAATCAGCCCCAGCATTTT. Translated, it gives CSVRQGGTNQPQHF.

V gene TRBV29-1 combines with J gene TRBJ2-7, with TRBD1 identical over 9 bases. V shed 7 bases and J 2 bases; nucleotides not matched to a gene: 3. The germline V gene encodes CDR1 SQVTM and CDR2 ANQGSEA. The CDR3 is made up of 12 amino acids. Here the CDR3 DNA reads TGCAGCGCCCGGACAGGGGCCTACGAGCAGTACTTC. It specifies CSARTGAYEQYF.

This sequence joins TRBV5-4 and TRBJ1-1; D not resolved. V lost 0 bases and J 3 bases, leaving 9 bases between the germline ends. From germline, CDR1 is SGHNT and CDR2 YYREEE (reference sequence). The CDR3 loop spans 14 amino acids. The CDR3 DNA reads as TGTGCCAGCAGCTTGGGCAGGTGGTACACTGAAGCTTTCTTT. It translates to CASSLGRWYTEAFF. The whole variable domain, remainder taken from reference TRBV5-4 and TRBJ1-1, is ETGVTQSPTHLIKTRGQQVTLRCSSQSGHNTVSWYQQALGQGPQFIFQYYREEENGRGNFPPRFSGLQFPNYSSELNVNALELDDSALYLCASSLGRWYTEAFFGQGTRLTVV.

The chain has TRBV4-3 and TRBJ1-1, with D possibly being TRBD1 (5 bases). Between the trimmed V and J ends, which lost 1 base and 2 bases, there was a span of 8 bases. Germline assignment: CDR1 LGHNA and CDR2 YSLEER. CDR3 size: 14 residues. The CDR3: CASSQVQGNTEAFF. The CDR3 nucleotides are TGCGCCAGCAGCCAAGTCCAGGGCAACACTGAAGCTTTCTTT.

The rearrangement links TRBV12-3 or TRBV12-4 to TRBJ1-5, with D unclear. The CDR3 runs 12 residues. The germline V and J ends were trimmed by 5 bases and 7 bases, with 9 bases remaining between them. The CDR3 DNA reads TGTGCCAGCAGTGTGGAGGGACAGCCCCAGCATTTT. Translating it yields CASSVEGQPQHF.

This sequence joins TRBV28 and TRBJ1-3; D possibly corresponds to TRBD1 (6 bases). The CDR3 runs to 18 residues. Germline CDR1 reads MDHEN; CDR2 reads SYDVKM. V shed 3 bases and J shed 0 bases, with 18 bases lying between them. The CDR3 spells CASSFPSTTGRSGNTIYF. In nucleotides, the CDR3 is TGTGCCAGCAGTTTCCCCTCTACGACAGGACGCTCTGGAAACACCATATATTTT.

A word on this clone: The junction shows a germline mismatch at one end, possibly a read error. CDR3 bases: TGTGCCAGCAGCTTAGACCATCCGGGGTGGATTCAACCCTTT. Its translation is CASSLDHPGWIQPF. The rearrangement joins TRBV7-9 to TRBJ1-1; D gene unclear. CDR1 is SEHNR and CDR2 is FQNEAQ in the germline V gene (reference sequence). This CDR3 is 14 amino acids long.

The V gene is TRBV28, the J gene TRBJ1-4, with 7 bases aligning to TRBD1. There are 14 residues in the CDR3. CDR1 is MDHEN and CDR2 is SYDVKM in the germline V gene. The V gene end was trimmed by 6 bases and the J gene end by 5 bases; junction bases not matched to a gene: 6. This CDR3 reads CASRGDRLNEKLFF. CDR3 nucleotide sequence: TGTGCCAGCAGGGGGGACAGATTAAATGAAAAACTGTTTTTT.